This is a list of T cell receptor beta chains from one sample in a study of blood T cell repertoires in COVID-19. Some clones are missing from TCRdb's copy, which holds only in-frame ones; the method was immunoSEQ multiplex PCR. The data hold 85,000 to 95,000 clones, with more than 75% observed a single time. Sequenced: peripheral blood. The receptors come from a man between 65 and 79 years old with acute or convalescent COVID-19. Both conserved end residues are part of each CDR3. A D gene is named only where the DNA matches it firmly. Rows give clone size only sometimes, using once, few, many, or a class for an expanded clone.

j_call d_call v_call clone_size cdr3_nt cdr3_aa
TRBJ2-3 TRBD2 TRBV5-8 - TGTGCCAGCAGCCGCAGAGTCCTAGCGGGAACAGATACGCAGTATTTT CASSRRVLAGTDTQYF
TRBJ2-2 - TRBV5-1 - TGCGCCACCAGCTTGAACCAGATCAACACCGGGGAGCTGTTTTTT CATSLNQINTGELFF
TRBJ2-4 TRBD1 TRBV7-3 - TGTGCCAGCAGCTCCGGACAGGGGGGCAAAAACATTCAGTACTTC CASSSGQGGKNIQYF
TRBJ1-1 TRBD1 TRBV4-2 - TGTGCCAGCAGCCCGGACAGGGAAACAAACACTGAAGCTTTCTTT CASSPDRETNTEAFF
TRBJ2-2 TRBD1 TRBV27 - TGTGCCAGCGGGGGGTTGGGGACAGGGGGCCACACCGGGGAGCTGTTTTTT CASGGLGTGGHTGELFF
TRBJ2-7 TRBD2 TRBV10-2 - TGCGCCAGCAGTGAAATCAACGAGAGCGGGAGAAGCGAGCAGTACTTC CASSEINESGRSEQYF
TRBJ2-1 TRBD1 TRBV27 - TGTGCCAGCAGTTTAAAACAGGGGAGAGGCTACAATGAGCAGTTCTTC CASSLKQGRGYNEQFF
TRBJ1-5 - TRBV5-1 once TGCGCCAGCAGCCGGGGGGGCAATCAGCCCCAGCATTTT CASSRGGNQPQHF
TRBJ2-6 TRBD1 TRBV28 once TGTGCCAGCAGGAGGGACAGGGCGCTATTCTCTGGGGCCAACGTCCTGACTTTC CASRRDRALFSGANVLTF
TRBJ2-3 - TRBV24-1 - TGTGCCACTTCGGAGGGCCACGGGGGCACAGATACGCAGTATTTT CATSEGHGGTDTQYF
TRBJ1-4 - TRBV6-5 - TGTGCCAGCAGTTACTCGAAAGGGGGAAAACTGTTTTTT CASSYSKGGKLFF
TRBJ2-1 - TRBV18 many TGTGCCAGCTCACCCAGTCTCTCCCCCAATGAGCAGTTCTTC CASSPSLSPNEQFF
TRBJ1-1 - TRBV2 few TGTGCCAGCAGTACAGGGAACACTGAAGCTTTCTTT CASSTGNTEAFF
TRBJ1-1 TRBD1 TRBV18 many TGTGCCAGCTCACTTCTCTACAGGGGCCGCACTGAAGCTTTCTTT CASSLLYRGRTEAFF
TRBJ1-3 - TRBV30 - TGTGCCTGGAGGCTCTGGGGCCCTGGAAACACCATATATTTT CAWRLWGPGNTIYF